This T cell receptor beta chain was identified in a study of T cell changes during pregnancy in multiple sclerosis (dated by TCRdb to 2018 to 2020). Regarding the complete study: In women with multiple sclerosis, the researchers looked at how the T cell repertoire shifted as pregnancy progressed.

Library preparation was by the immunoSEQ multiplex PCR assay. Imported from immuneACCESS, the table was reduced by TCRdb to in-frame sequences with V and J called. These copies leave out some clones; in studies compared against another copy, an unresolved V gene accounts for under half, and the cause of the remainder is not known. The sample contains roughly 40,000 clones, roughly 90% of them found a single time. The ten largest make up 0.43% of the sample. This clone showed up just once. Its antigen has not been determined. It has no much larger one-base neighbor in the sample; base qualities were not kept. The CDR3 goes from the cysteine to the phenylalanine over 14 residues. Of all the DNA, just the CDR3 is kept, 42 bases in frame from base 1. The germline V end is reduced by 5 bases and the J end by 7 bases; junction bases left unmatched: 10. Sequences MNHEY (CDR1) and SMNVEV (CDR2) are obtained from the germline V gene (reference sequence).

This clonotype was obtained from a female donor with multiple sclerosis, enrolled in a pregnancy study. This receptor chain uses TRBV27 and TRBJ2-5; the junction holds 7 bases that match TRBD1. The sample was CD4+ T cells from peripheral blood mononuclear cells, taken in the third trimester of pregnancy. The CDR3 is CASSGTGAPGTQYF. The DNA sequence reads TGTGCCAGCAGTGGTACAGGGGCCCCGGGGACCCAGTACTTC.